The 25 T cell receptor beta chains below all came from one sample that was sequenced in a study of Graves' ophthalmopathy and Graves' hyperthyroidism. RNA served as the template for amplifying TCR beta CDR3 regions. HTBI primers served in a first-round RT-PCR, which a second-round multiplex PCR followed. One entry per CDR3 protein, called by TCRdb with MiXCR from the multiplex PCR reads. The repertoire holds some 370,000 distinct CDR3 sequences, with about 18% as singletons. The sequenced material came from peripheral blood. These receptors originate from an adult woman with stable Graves' hyperthyroidism.

Ten or more counts support this clonotype. This chain connects TRBV7-3 to TRBJ1-1; D unresolved. CDR3 size: 14 residues. Trimming stripped 3 bases from V and 4 bases from J, with 12 bases between. Germline loops: CDR1 SGHTA, CDR2 FQGTGA. CDR3 sequence: CASSFASRGTEAFF. The CDR3 DNA reads as TGTGCCAGCAGCTTTGCTTCTCGGGGCACTGAAGCTTTCTTT.

This clonotype was recorded at least ten times. The chain carries TRBV5-1 and TRBJ1-1, with D perhaps matching TRBD1 (6 bases). There are 10 residues in the CDR3. From germline, CDR1 is SGHRS and CDR2 YFSETQ. Trimming shortened V by 6 bases and J by 7 bases, and 7 bases separated the two germline ends. The CDR3 coding sequence is TGCGCCAGCATGGACAGTGAAGCTTTCTTT. It codes for CASMDSEAFF.

This clonotype was found many times. V gene TRBV15 combines with J gene TRBJ2-6; TRBD1 matches at 7 bases. The V gene end was trimmed by 1 base and the J gene end by 8 bases; junction bases not matched to a gene: 8. Germline CDR1 is LNHNV and CDR2 is YYDKDF (reference sequence). This CDR3 contains 16 residues. The CDR3 DNA is TGTGCCACCAGCAGAGCAGAGGGGGCCGGGACCAACGTCCTGACTTTC. Its translation is CATSRAEGAGTNVLTF.

This clonotype was detected ten times or more. V usage is TRBV12-3 or TRBV12-4 and J usage is TRBJ2-7; D possibly uses TRBD1 or TRBD2 (5 bases each). This CDR3 comprises 15 residues. Trimming took off 6 bases at V and 2 bases at J, with 17 bases between the two ends. CDR3: CASRATRDGPYEQYF. CDR3 DNA sequence: TGTGCCAGCAGGGCGACCCGGGACGGACCCTACGAGCAGTACTTC.

This clonotype was counted many times. The chain employs TRBV2 and TRBJ1-1, with a weak D call TRBD1 (5 bases). This CDR3 has 14 amino acids. The germline V gene encodes CDR1 SNHLY and CDR2 FYNNEI. Trimming removed 6 bases at V and 4 bases at J, with 15 bases between. The chain's CDR3 is CASRGELAGTEAFF. CDR3 sequence (DNA): TGTGCCAGCAGGGGGGAGTTGGCGGGCACTGAAGCTTTCTTT.

This clonotype was recorded at least ten times. V is TRBV28 and J is TRBJ2-2, with 7 bases fitting TRBD1. CDR1 and CDR2 from the germline V gene are MDHEN and SYDVKM. Trimming removed 6 bases from V and 5 bases from J; junction bases left unmatched: 9. The CDR3 totals 15 residues. The CDR3, as DNA: TGTGCCAGCAGACCGACAGGGCAGGGAACCGGGGAGCTGTTTTTT. As protein: CASRPTGQGTGELFF.

This clonotype was recorded many times. The V and J genes are TRBV7-3 and TRBJ2-6; D call uncertain. This CDR3 spans 18 amino acids. In germline, CDR1 is SGHTA, CDR2 FQGTGA. Trimming took 1 base from V and 0 from J, leaving 13 bases between them. CDR3 DNA sequence: TGTGCCAGCAGCTTAAACCCTTGGACCATCTCTGGGGCCAACGTCCTGACTTTC. It translates to CASSLNPWTISGANVLTF.

This clonotype occurred many times. V is TRBV7-8 and J is TRBJ1-1; D ambiguous. V was pared by 0 bases and J by 1 base, with 6 bases between. This CDR3 region has 14 residues. Germline V CDR1 and CDR2: SGHVS, FQNEAQ. The CDR3 DNA reads TGTGCCAGCAGCTTAGCTGGCCCGAACACTGAAGCTTTCTTT. Translation: CASSLAGPNTEAFF.

As concerns this clonotype: With a much larger clone just one base away, this may be a read error. The chain couples TRBV29-1 to TRBJ1-2, with D perhaps TRBD1 (5 bases). The CDR3 contains 12 residues. CDR1 is SQVTM and CDR2 is ANQGSEA in the germline V gene. DNA for the CDR3: TGCAGCGTAATCGGGACGCTGAGGGTTGGGGCCTTC. It is translated as CSVIGTLRVGAF.

The genes are TRBV6-2 or TRBV6-3 and TRBJ1-1; D ambiguous. CDR1 MNHEY and CDR2 SVGEGT come from the germline V gene. Trimming pared 8 bases from V and 0 bases from J, leaving 25 bases between. The CDR3 sequence is 18 residues long. CDR3 loop: CASDKGRARTFMNTEAFF. DNA for the CDR3: TGTGCCAGCGATAAAGGAAGGGCACGTACCTTCATGAACACTGAAGCTTTCTTT.

Only a few counts were recorded for this clonotype. This chain connects TRBV11-1 to TRBJ2-2; 8 bases agree with TRBD2. V gave up 3 bases and J gave up 1 base; unmatched junction bases: 4. The CDR3 loop spans 16 amino acids. Germline values: CDR1 SGHAT, CDR2 FQDESV (reference sequence). CDR3 loop: CASSFSRGGNTGELFF. The DNA of the CDR3 is TGTGCCAGCAGCTTCTCTCGGGGGGGGAACACCGGGGAGCTGTTTTTT.

This clonotype was detected ten times or more. The genes are TRBV7-2 and TRBJ2-7; 10 bases match TRBD2. Germline lookup yields CDR1 SGHTA and CDR2 FQGNSA. Losses at the gene ends were 0 bases for V and 2 bases for J; bases not matched to a gene: 7. There are 17 residues in the CDR3. The CDR3 DNA follows: TGTGCCAGCAGCTTAGCCAGCGGGAGGGCCCCCCCCTACGAGCAGTACTTC. Translating gives CASSLASGRAPPYEQYF.

To note about this clonotype: The junction departs from the called germline gene at one end, perhaps through a read error. This rearrangement joins TRBV25-1 to TRBJ2-5; D may correspond to TRBD1 or TRBD2 (5 bases each). The CDR3 consists of 13 residues. Germline V CDR1 and CDR2: MGHDK, SYGVNS. CDR3 nucleotides: TGTGCCAGCGGTGAATATGGGGGAGAGACCCAGTACTTC. This encodes CASGEYGGETQYF.

V and J are TRBV4-2 and TRBJ2-3, with D tentatively TRBD1 (6 bases). CDR1 LGHNA and CDR2 YNFKEQ come from the germline V gene. V lost 0 bases to trimming and J lost 5 bases, with 15 bases between them. The CDR3 length is 16 residues. CDR3 region: CASSQDKILGGDTQYF. The CDR3 nucleotides are TGTGCCAGCAGCCAAGACAAGATTCTAGGGGGAGATACGCAGTATTTT.

This clonotype appeared many times. The chain carries TRBV20-1 and TRBJ2-7; D might be TRBD1 or TRBD2, each matching 5 bases. The CDR3 runs 15 residues. Germline V gives CDR1 DFQATT, CDR2 SNEGSKA (reference sequence). Trimming left V 1 base short and J 1 base short, with 14 bases between. The CDR3 DNA reads TGCAGTGCTAGAGTTCCGAGGTGGGGGTCCTACGAGCAGTACTTC. Protein product: CSARVPRWGSYEQYF.

This clonotype was detected ten times or more. This sequence joins TRBV5-1 and TRBJ2-7, with D perhaps TRBD2 (6 bases). The CDR3 has 13 amino acids. Germline V gene sequence: CDR1 SGHRS, CDR2 YFSETQ. Trimming left V 4 bases short and J 6 bases short, with 14 bases between. In DNA, the CDR3 is TGCGCCAGCAGCCAAGGAGGGGAGCGCGAGCAGTACTTC. It is translated as CASSQGGEREQYF.

This clonotype was counted many times. This CDR3 reads CASSGVDRETQYF. The CDR3 nucleotides read TGTGCCAGCAGTGGCGTGGATCGGGAGACCCAGTACTTC. V and J are TRBV6-2 or TRBV6-3 and TRBJ2-5; D is unresolved. V was cut by 5 bases and J by 5 bases, with 12 bases left in between. Germline V gene data show CDR1 as MNHEY and CDR2 as SVGEGT. This CDR3 comprises 13 residues.

In its sample, this clonotype was seen many times. J is TRBJ2-7 and V is TRBV18, with 11 bases fitting TRBD2. CDR3 length: 14 amino acids. The trim removed 6 bases at V and 5 bases at J, leaving 6 bases unmatched. Looked up from germline, CDR1 is KGHSH and CDR2 is LQKENI. The CDR3 region is CASSSGRAGHEQYF. CDR3 bases: TGTGCCAGCTCTAGCGGGAGGGCCGGCCACGAGCAGTACTTC.

This chain uses TRBV20-1 with TRBJ1-1; 7 nucleotides line up with TRBD1. V was clipped by 5 bases and J by 4 bases; unmatched bases: 10. Germline CDR1 is DFQATT and CDR2 is SNEGSKA (reference sequence). This CDR3 spans 14 amino acids. DNA for the CDR3: TGCAGTGCTTCCTCTGGGGCAGGGGGCACTGAAGCTTTCTTT. This translates into CSASSGAGGTEAFF.

A few counts support this clonotype. The chain couples TRBV20-1 to TRBJ2-2; perhaps TRBD2 as D (7 bases). CDR1 DFQATT and CDR2 SNEGSKA come from the germline V gene (reference sequence). The CDR3 is 17 residues long. V lost 0 bases, J lost 5 bases, and 19 bases lay in between. In DNA form, the CDR3 reads TGCAGTGCTAGAGATAGGAGGGGGGGGCTGAGAACCGGGGAGCTGTTTTTT. Translating it yields CSARDRRGGLRTGELFF.

This clonotype was counted ten times or more. This rearrangement joins TRBV28 to TRBJ1-1; D call uncertain. The ends were cut back, 4 bases at V and 0 bases at J, with 12 bases in the middle. Germline V lookup: CDR1 MDHEN, CDR2 SYDVKM. The CDR3 spans 15 residues. The CDR3 bases are TGTGCCAGCAGTTCACCCCTAGACATGAACACTGAAGCTTTCTTT. This translates into CASSSPLDMNTEAFF.

The rearrangement joins TRBV11-2 to TRBJ2-7; D is unresolved. Germline CDR1 and CDR2: SGHAT and FQNNGV. This CDR3 is built from 14 residues. Deletions cut 7 bases from V and 3 bases from J, with 16 bases between. CDR3 loop: CASTLSGQGYEQYF. CDR3 in DNA: TGTGCCAGCACCCTTAGTGGGCAAGGCTACGAGCAGTACTTC.

Ten or more counts support this clonotype. The rearrangement joins TRBV10-3 to TRBJ2-7; D uncertain. CDR3 length: 14 residues. Per germline, CDR1 ENHRY and CDR2 SYGVKD. Trimming left V 9 bases short and J 0 bases short, with 15 bases between. Here the CDR3 reads CAIKDPTDSYEQYF. CDR3 coding DNA: TGTGCCATAAAAGACCCGACGGACTCCTACGAGCAGTACTTC.

Ten or more counts support this clonotype. The J gene is TRBJ1-1, the V gene TRBV11-2, with 8 nucleotides matching TRBD1. The CDR3 spans 16 residues. Germline CDR1 SGHAT, CDR2 FQNNGV. The trim removed 5 bases at V and 1 base at J, leaving 9 bases unmatched. The CDR3 protein is CASSDRTGWTNTEAFF. The CDR3, as DNA: TGTGCCAGCAGCGACCGGACAGGGTGGACGAACACTGAAGCTTTCTTT.

The chain links TRBV5-1 to TRBJ2-2; possibly TRBD1 or TRBD2 for D (5 bases each). The CDR3 consists of 13 residues. The germline V gene has CDR1 SGHRS and CDR2 YFSETQ. The germline V and J ends were trimmed by 4 bases and 10 bases, with 14 bases remaining between them. Here the CDR3 reads CASSPVGDLELFF. CDR3 sequence (DNA): TGCGCCAGCAGCCCGGTGGGGGATTTGGAGCTGTTTTTT. Using reference TRBV5-1 and TRBJ2-2 for the parts outside the CDR3, the full variable domain is KAGVTQTPRYLIKTRGQQVTLSCSPISGHRSVSWYQQTPGQGLQFLFEYFSETQRNKGNFPGRFSGRQFSNSRSEMNVSTLELGDSALYLCASSPVGDLELFFGEGSRLTVL.